The 12 T cell receptor beta chains in this list originate from one sample, sequenced in a study of spatial heterogeneity in lung cancer. One entry per CDR3 protein results from TCRdb running MiXCR on the 5' RACE reads. The table includes around 95,000 distinct CDR3 sequences, around 4.3% detected once. General observations from the study: Counts of expanded alpha and beta TCRs within tumors tracked the tumor nonsynonymous mutation count.

These receptors have no known antigen. The time point is: sample taken at primary tumor resection. The sequencing used lung tumor tissue, collected at surgery. Receptors were obtained from a male donor with early-stage non-small cell lung cancer.

This clonotype was seen repeatedly, ten times or more. This chain connects TRBV5-1 to TRBJ1-1, with a weak D call TRBD1 (6 bases). The germline V and J ends were trimmed by 0 bases and 1 base, with 7 bases remaining between them. The CDR3 loop spans 14 amino acids. The germline gives CDR1 SGHRS, CDR2 YFSETQ. The CDR3 loop reads CASSLGTANTEAFF. Here the CDR3 DNA reads TGCGCCAGCAGCTTGGGGACAGCGAACACTGAAGCTTTCTTT.

Note on this clonotype: A much larger clone differs by one base, so this may be a read error. The chain joins TRBV7-9 to TRBJ1-4, with D hard to call. Between the trimmed V and J ends, which lost 5 bases and 8 bases, there was a span of 18 bases. This CDR3 comprises 15 residues. Germline CDR1 reads SEHNR; CDR2 reads FQNEAQ (reference sequence). The CDR3 sequence: CASSHPGIPDEKLFF. The CDR3 DNA follows: TGTGCCAGCAGCCATCCGGGGATACCGGACGAAAAACTGTTTTTT.

This clonotype was picked up a small number of times. This chain connects TRBV12-3 or TRBV12-4 to TRBJ2-1; D possibly corresponds to TRBD2 (6 bases). The CDR3 contains 15 residues. V dropped 3 bases and J dropped 5 bases, with 14 bases sitting between them. Written as DNA, the CDR3 is TGTGCCAGCAGTTTTAGCGGTAGGAGAGACAATGAGCAGTTCTTC. This sequence encodes CASSFSGRRDNEQFF.

This clonotype was picked up many times. The chain joins TRBV24-1 to TRBJ2-3, with TRBD1 identical over 7 bases. The CDR3 loop spans 15 amino acids. In germline, CDR1 is KGHDR, CDR2 SFDVKD. V lost 4 bases to trimming and J lost 6 bases; unmatched junction nucleotides: 9. The chain's CDR3 is CATSETTGMADTQYF. The CDR3 nucleotides read TGTGCCACCAGTGAAACGACAGGGATGGCGGATACGCAGTATTTT.

This clonotype has at least ten counts. The V call is TRBV27, the J call TRBJ1-2; perhaps TRBD1 as D (6 bases). The V and J ends lost 6 bases and 10 bases respectively, with 18 bases between them. CDR3 length equals 13 residues. Germline values: CDR1 MNHEY, CDR2 SMNVEV (reference sequence). The CDR3 DNA follows: TGTGCCAGCAGCCAGGGGTCTTCCGGTGACTACACCTTC. It translates to CASSQGSSGDYTF.

This clonotype was recorded a few times. The chain is built from TRBV4-1 and TRBJ1-3; D is unresolved. The V and J ends lost 4 bases and 4 bases respectively, with 14 bases between them. Germline CDR1 MGHRA, CDR2 YSYEKL. The CDR3 consists of 15 residues. This CDR3 is CASSPWPGRGNTIYF. The DNA for the CDR3 is TGCGCCAGCAGCCCATGGCCGGGCCGGGGAAACACCATATATTTT.

This clonotype was recorded at least ten times. This sequence joins TRBV12-3 or TRBV12-4 and TRBJ2-7; 10 nucleotides agree with TRBD1. The CDR3 sequence is 14 residues long. V gave up 4 bases and J gave up 5 bases; unmatched junction bases: 5. The CDR3 region has the DNA TGTGCCAGCAGTTCGACAGGGGGCATAGACGAGCAGTACTTC. Translated, it gives CASSSTGGIDEQYF.

This clonotype was counted at least ten times. The chain couples TRBV28 to TRBJ2-3; 11 bases match TRBD1. Per the germline V gene, CDR1 is MDHEN and CDR2 is SYDVKM. The CDR3 contains 17 residues. Losses at the gene ends were 5 bases for V and 0 bases for J; bases not matched to a gene: 7. CDR3 coding DNA: TGTGCCAGCAGTCGGGACAGGGGGGAGTCTAGCACAGATACGCAGTATTTT. Translation: CASSRDRGESSTDTQYF.

This clonotype was observed at least ten times. V is TRBV7-9 and J is TRBJ2-1; TRBD1 matches 9 bases. Germline V CDR1 and CDR2: SEHNR, FQNEAQ (reference sequence). CDR3 size: 16 residues. V was clipped by 5 bases and J by 0 bases; unmatched bases: 5. This CDR3 is CASSLTDRGSYNEQFF. CDR3 nucleotide sequence: TGTGCCAGCAGCCTTACGGACAGGGGCTCCTACAATGAGCAGTTCTTC.

This clonotype was seen ten or more times. This chain uses TRBV6-5 with TRBJ2-5; D is uncertain. The CDR3 consists of 15 residues. Deletions cut 0 bases from V and 5 bases from J, with 13 bases between. Germline V lookup: CDR1 MNHEY, CDR2 SVGAGI. The DNA for the CDR3 is TGTGCCAGCAGTTACTCCCCCAGGTGGCGTGAGACCCAGTACTTC. It yields the protein CASSYSPRWRETQYF.

This clonotype was observed at least ten times. The genes are TRBV6-5 and TRBJ2-2; D is perhaps TRBD1 or TRBD2 (5 bases each). Germline CDR1 is MNHEY and CDR2 is SVGAGI. V was shortened by 5 bases and J by 4 bases, with 11 bases between the two germline ends. The CDR3 spans 14 residues. Here the CDR3 DNA reads TGTGCCAGCAGTGGGGACCGGATCACCGGGGAGCTGTTTTTT. This encodes CASSGDRITGELFF.

V gene TRBV5-1 combines with J gene TRBJ2-7; 7 bases line up with TRBD2. Looked up from germline, CDR1 is SGHRS and CDR2 is YFSETQ. The V gene end was trimmed by 4 bases and the J gene end by 2 bases; junction bases not matched to a gene: 9. This CDR3 spans 15 amino acids. The CDR3 sequence: CASSPRTSPTYEQYF. CDR3 nucleotides: TGCGCCAGCAGCCCCAGGACTAGTCCGACCTACGAGCAGTACTTC.